This T cell receptor beta chain was identified during a study of T-cell reconstitution after alpha-beta-depleted transplantation in children. Unique molecular identifiers were incorporated into the prepared TCRbeta library. TCRdb called the PCR reads again in MiXCR, with one record for every CDR3 protein. The table shows about 610,000 distinct CDR3 sequences, with 10% to 13% occurring only once. The sample consisted of PBMCs from the stem cell graft donor, taken from the stem cell graft. This clonotype was sampled from a human donor who donated a stem cell graft to a child with acute myeloid leukemia.

For the CDR3, the DNA is TGTGCCAGCAGCCTAGGGACTCCTTCGGAGCAGTTCTTC. It encodes CASSLGTPSEQFF. The chain has TRBV3-1 and TRBJ2-1, with D possibly matching TRBD2 (6 bases). The CDR3 spans 13 residues. The germline CDR1 and CDR2 sequences are LGHDT and YNNKEL (reference sequence). V gave up 4 bases and J gave up 10 bases, with 14 bases separating them.